The present T cell receptor beta chain was sequenced within a study of post-analysis software for immune sequencing data. Study information: The courses of disease that were included comprised relapsing-remitting, secondary progressive and progressive-relapsing multiple sclerosis.

Broader study findings: The F measure placed samples prepared in the same batch into strongly shared clusters. Patients used about five TRBV segments, including TRBV5-6, TRBV5-1 and TRBV20-1, more often than controls. The study found significantly lower normalized Chao1 diversity in multiple sclerosis patients than in controls.

A word on this clonotype: Antigen specificity is unknown. A read error may produce the germline difference seen at one junction end.

Unique molecular identifiers featured in each of the TCR beta cDNA libraries. Each CDR3 protein is one row after TCRdb ran MiXCR on the PCR reads. The sample yields roughly 540,000 distinct CDR3 sequences, 30% to 40% seen once. The germline V gene has CDR1 SGHRS and CDR2 YFSETQ. The CDR3 contains 16 residues. Sequencing input: blood. The TCR sequence derives from a girl aged 2 to 17 with multiple sclerosis. The V call is TRBV5-1, the J call TRBJ2-5; the D call may be TRBD1 or TRBD2 (6 bases each). For the CDR3, the DNA is TGCACCAGCAGCTGGTTCCGGGGGCGCCTAAAAGAGACCCAGTACTTC. This sequence encodes CTSSWFRGRLKETQYF. The variable domain in full, completed from reference TRBV5-1 and TRBJ2-5, reads KAGVTQTPRYLIKTRGQQVTLSCSPISGHRSVSWYQQTPGQGLQFLFEYFSETQRNKGNFPGRFSGRQFSNSRSEMNVSTLELGDSALYLCTSSWFRGRLKETQYFGPGTRLLVL.